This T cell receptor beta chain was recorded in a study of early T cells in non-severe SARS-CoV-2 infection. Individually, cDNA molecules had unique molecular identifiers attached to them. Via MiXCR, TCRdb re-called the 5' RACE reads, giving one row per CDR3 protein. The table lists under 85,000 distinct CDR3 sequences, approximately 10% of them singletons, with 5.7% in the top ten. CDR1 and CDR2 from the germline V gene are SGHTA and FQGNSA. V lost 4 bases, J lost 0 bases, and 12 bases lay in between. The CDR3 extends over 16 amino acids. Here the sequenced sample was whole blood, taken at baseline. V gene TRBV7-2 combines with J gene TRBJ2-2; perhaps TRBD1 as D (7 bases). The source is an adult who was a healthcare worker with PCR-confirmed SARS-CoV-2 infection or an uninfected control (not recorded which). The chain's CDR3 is CASSYQGGANTGELFF. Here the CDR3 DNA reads TGTGCCAGCAGCTACCAGGGGGGTGCGAACACCGGGGAGCTGTTTTTT.